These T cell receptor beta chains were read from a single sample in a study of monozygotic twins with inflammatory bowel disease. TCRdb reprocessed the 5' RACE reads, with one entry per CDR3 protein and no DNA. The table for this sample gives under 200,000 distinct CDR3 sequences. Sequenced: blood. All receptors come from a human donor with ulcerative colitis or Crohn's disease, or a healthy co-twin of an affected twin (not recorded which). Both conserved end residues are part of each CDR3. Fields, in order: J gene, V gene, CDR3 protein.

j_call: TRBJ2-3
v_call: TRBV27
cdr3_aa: CASTFTGSGDTQYF

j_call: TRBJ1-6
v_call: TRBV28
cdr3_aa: CASSAGTGVSPLHF

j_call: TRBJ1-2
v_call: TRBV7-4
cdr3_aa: CASSFIYRGKWDYGYTF

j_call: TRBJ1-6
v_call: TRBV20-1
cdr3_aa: CSARVFAVTYNSPLHF

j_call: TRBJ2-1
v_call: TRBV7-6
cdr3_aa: CASSLVRQGDEQFF

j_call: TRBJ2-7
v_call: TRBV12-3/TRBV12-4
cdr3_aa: CASSGQGYYEQYF

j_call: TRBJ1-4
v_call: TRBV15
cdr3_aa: CATSRIWTGELFF

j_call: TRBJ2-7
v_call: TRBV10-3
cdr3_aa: CAISESGRAYEQYF

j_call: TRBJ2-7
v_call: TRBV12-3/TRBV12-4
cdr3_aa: CASSAGGEGTYEQYF

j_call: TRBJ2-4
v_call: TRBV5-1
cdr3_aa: CASSLVLAGGPQNIQYF

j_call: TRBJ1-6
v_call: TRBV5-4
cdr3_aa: CASSLEADSPLHF

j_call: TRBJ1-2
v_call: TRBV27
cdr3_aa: CASSYGDRGYGYTF

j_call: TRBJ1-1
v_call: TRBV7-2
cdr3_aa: CASSLNPGANTEAFF

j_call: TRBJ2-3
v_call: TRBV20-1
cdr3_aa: CSAMDRGQGDTQYF

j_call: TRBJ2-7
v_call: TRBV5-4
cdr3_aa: CASSPEQGNEQYF

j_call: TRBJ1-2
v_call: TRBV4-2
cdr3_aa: CASSQDSGTGDYGYTF

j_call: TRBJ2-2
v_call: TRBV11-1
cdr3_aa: CASSRTSGENTGELFF

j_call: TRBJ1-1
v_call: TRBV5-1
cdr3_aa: CASSSGTGLTEAFF

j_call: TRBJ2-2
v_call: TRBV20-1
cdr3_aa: CSARDLGTGELFF

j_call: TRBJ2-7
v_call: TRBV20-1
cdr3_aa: CSALLRGLNYEQYF

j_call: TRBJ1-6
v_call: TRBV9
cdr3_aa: CASSDRVYDSPLHF

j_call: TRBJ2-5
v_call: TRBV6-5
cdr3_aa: CASSYGPLGTEKETQYF

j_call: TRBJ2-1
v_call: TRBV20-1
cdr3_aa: CSAILRTSGRNEQFF

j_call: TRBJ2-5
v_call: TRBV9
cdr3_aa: CASSAAPVQGLVTQYF

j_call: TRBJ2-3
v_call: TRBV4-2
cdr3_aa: CASSTSPEGADTQYF

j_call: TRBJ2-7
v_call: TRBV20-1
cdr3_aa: CSARTGDTEQYF

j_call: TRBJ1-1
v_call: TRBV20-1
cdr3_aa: CSACCRNTEAFF

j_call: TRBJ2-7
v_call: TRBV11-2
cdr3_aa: CASSRSTGLILSSYEQYF

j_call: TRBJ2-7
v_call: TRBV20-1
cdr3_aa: CSARVREIEQYF

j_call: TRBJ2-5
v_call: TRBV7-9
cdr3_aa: CASNPGTVSQETQYF

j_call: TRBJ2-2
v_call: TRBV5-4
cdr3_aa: CASSLERGDTGELFF

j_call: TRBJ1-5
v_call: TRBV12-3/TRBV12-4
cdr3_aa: CASSLDVGSVSQPQHF

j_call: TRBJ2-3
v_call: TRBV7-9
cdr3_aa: CASSRTGVQDTQYF

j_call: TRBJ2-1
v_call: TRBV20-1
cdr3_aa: CSARDPTSGSYNEQFF

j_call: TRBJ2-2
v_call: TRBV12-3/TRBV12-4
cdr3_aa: CASSLGPAAGELFF

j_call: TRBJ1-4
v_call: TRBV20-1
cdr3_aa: CSASPLNLNEKLFF

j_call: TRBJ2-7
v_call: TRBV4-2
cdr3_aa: CASSRTGGAGEQYF

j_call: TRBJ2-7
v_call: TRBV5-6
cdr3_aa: CASSLGWGEYEQYF

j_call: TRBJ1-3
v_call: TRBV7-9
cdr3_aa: CASSSVSDRGGNTIYF

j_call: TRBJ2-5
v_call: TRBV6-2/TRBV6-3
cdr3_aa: CASSGALETQYF

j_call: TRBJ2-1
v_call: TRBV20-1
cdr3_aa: CSASETLAGEQFF

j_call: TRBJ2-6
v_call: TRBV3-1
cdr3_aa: CASSPQPGQGPGANVLTF

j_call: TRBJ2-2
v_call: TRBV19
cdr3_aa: CASTALGAENTGELFF

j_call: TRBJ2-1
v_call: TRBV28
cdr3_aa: CASSFPRVTYNEQFF

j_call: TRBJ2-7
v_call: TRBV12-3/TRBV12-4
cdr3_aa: CASSLVGEQYF